Presented here are 29 T cell receptor beta chains from one specimen sequenced in a study of T cell responses to AZD1222 COVID-19 vaccine. TCRdb's copy holds only in-frame clones and misses some; the assay was immunoSEQ multiplex PCR. The profile shows about 130,000 clones, about 93% of them singletons. Sequences were derived from peripheral blood, sampled 28 days after the second AZD1222 dose. The receptor source for this set is an adult who received the AZD1222 COVID-19 vaccine.

V is TRBV19 and J is TRBJ2-7, with D unclear. The CDR3 has 12 amino acids. V lost 4 bases to trimming and J lost 2 bases, with 6 bases between them. CDR1 and CDR2 from the germline V gene are LNHDA and SQIVND (reference sequence). The CDR3: CASSKSAYEQYF. The DNA of the CDR3 is TGTGCCAGTAGTAAGTCGGCCTACGAGCAGTACTTC.

This clone was counted only a few times. The chain recombines TRBV7-9 with TRBJ2-7, with 7 bases aligning to TRBD1. This CDR3 has 12 amino acids. CDR1 SEHNR and CDR2 FQNEAQ come from the germline V gene (reference sequence). Trimming at V came to 7 bases and at J to 6 bases, leaving 6 bases not matched to a gene. CDR3 sequence: CASTPGGFEQYF. CDR3 in DNA: TGTGCCAGCACCCCAGGGGGATTCGAGCAGTACTTC.

V and J are TRBV3-1 (or the pseudogene TRBV3-2) and TRBJ1-2; tentatively, D is TRBD1 (5 bases). Germline CDR1 reads LGHDT; CDR2 reads YNNKEL (reference sequence). This CDR3 is 13 amino acids long. The V end was cut by 0 bases, the J end by 7 bases, with 9 bases between. CDR3 sequence (DNA): TGTGCCAGCAGCCAAGACAGGGCGGTTGGCTACACCTTC. Encoded protein: CASSQDRAVGYTF.

The count of this clone is one. The chain recombines TRBV13 with TRBJ2-2, with a weak D call TRBD1 (6 bases). The CDR3 has 14 amino acids. The germline V gene has CDR1 PRHDT and CDR2 FYEKMQ (reference sequence). The V end lost 2 bases, the J end lost 7 bases, and 11 bases lay between the germline ends. The CDR3 region has the DNA TGTGCCAGCAGCTTACAGGGGTACGACGGGGAGCTGTTTTTT. Its protein is CASSLQGYDGELFF.

This clone was seen more than once but under ten times. The chain employs TRBV7-9 and TRBJ2-2, with 8 bases that match TRBD1. V gave up 5 bases and J gave up 6 bases; unmatched junction bases: 8. Per germline, CDR1 SEHNR and CDR2 FQNEAQ (reference sequence). CDR3 length equals 15 residues. The CDR3 is CASSPWTGLAGELFF. The CDR3, as DNA: TGTGCCAGCAGCCCGTGGACAGGGTTAGCCGGGGAGCTGTTTTTT.

V usage is TRBV11-3 and J usage is TRBJ2-2, with D tentatively TRBD1 or TRBD2 (6 bases each). This CDR3 is built from 17 residues. Trimming stripped 6 bases from V and 1 base from J, with 18 bases between. From germline, CDR1 is SGHNT and CDR2 YENEEA. Written as DNA, the CDR3 is TGTGCCAGCAGGGTTAACAGGGTGGGAGGGAACACCGGGGAGCTGTTTTTT. This encodes CASRVNRVGGNTGELFF.

V gene TRBV30 combines with J gene TRBJ1-1; 7 nucleotides line up with TRBD1. Germline V gives CDR1 GTSNPN, CDR2 SVGIG (reference sequence). Losses at the gene ends were 1 base for V and 7 bases for J; bases not matched to a gene: 0. The CDR3 is 11 residues long. The CDR3 is CAWSGTGEAFF. In nucleotides, the CDR3 is TGTGCCTGGAGTGGGACAGGTGAAGCTTTCTTT. Drawing the rest from reference TRBV30 and TRBJ1-1, the complete variable domain is SQTIHQWPATLVQPVGSPLSLECTVEGTSNPNLYWYRQAAGRGLQLLFYSVGIGQISSEVPQNLSASRPQDRQFILSSKKLLLSDSGFYLCAWSGTGEAFFGQGTRLTVV.

The chain couples TRBV30 to TRBJ1-2; D possibly corresponds to TRBD1 (6 bases). Trimming removed 5 bases from V and 6 bases from J, with 16 bases in between. The CDR3 sequence is 13 residues long. Germline CDR1 GTSNPN, CDR2 SVGIG (reference sequence). The CDR3 reads CAWSFQGFDGYTF. The CDR3 DNA is TGTGCCTGGTCCTTTCAGGGGTTCGATGGCTACACCTTC.

This rearrangement joins TRBV28 to TRBJ1-1; no reliable D call. Germline values: CDR1 MDHEN, CDR2 SYDVKM. Trimming shortened V by 5 bases and J by 1 base, and 8 bases separated the two germline ends. The CDR3 contains 13 residues. The CDR3 nucleotides read TGTGCCAGCAGTCACGCCTCGAACACTGAAGCTTTCTTT. As protein: CASSHASNTEAFF.

CDR3 nucleotide sequence: TGTGCCAGCAGTGCCGGGACAGGGGTGAACACTGAAGCTTTCTTT. This sequence encodes CASSAGTGVNTEAFF. The J gene is TRBJ1-1, the V gene TRBV27; 10 nucleotides align to TRBD1. The CDR3 covers 15 residues. V was pared by 5 bases and J by 0 bases, with 3 bases of the junction left unmatched. Germline loops: CDR1 MNHEY, CDR2 SMNVEV (reference sequence).

The gene calls are TRBV5-5 and TRBJ2-7; D might be TRBD1 (6 bases). The CDR3 contains 14 residues. Trimming removed 1 base at V and 4 bases at J, with 12 bases between. Germline lookup yields CDR1 SGHKS and CDR2 YYEKEE (reference sequence). Here the CDR3 reads CASSLSQGRYEQYF. As DNA, the CDR3 is TGTGCCAGCAGCTTGTCGCAGGGGCGATACGAGCAGTACTTC.

This chain uses TRBV7-2 with TRBJ1-6; the D is unclear. CDR3 length: 14 residues. V lost 7 bases and J 8 bases, leaving 15 bases between the germline ends. The germline V gene encodes CDR1 SGHTA and CDR2 FQGNSA. The DNA of the CDR3 is TGTGCCAGCAATCGTCAGCGAAGTGATTCACCCCTCCACTTT. The encoded protein is CASNRQRSDSPLHF. Based on the CDR3 plus reference TRBV7-2 and TRBJ1-6, the full variable domain is GAGVSQSPSNKVTEKGKDVELRCDPISGHTALYWYRQSLGQGLEFLIYFQGNSAPDKSGLPSDRFSAERTGGSVSTLTIQRTQQEDSAVYLCASNRQRSDSPLHFGNGTRLTVT.

This clone is a singleton in its sample. CDR3: CASSQDIGTAYEQYF. CDR3 DNA sequence: TGCGCCAGCAGCCAAGATATCGGAACAGCCTACGAGCAGTACTTC. The chain links TRBV4-3 to TRBJ2-7; D gene unclear. Trimming took off 0 bases at V and 2 bases at J, with 11 bases between the two ends. Germline CDR1 LGHNA, CDR2 YSLEER. This CDR3 region has 15 residues.

This chain connects TRBV5-5 to TRBJ1-1; 8 positions agree with TRBD1. Germline V lookup: CDR1 SGHKS, CDR2 YYEKEE (reference sequence). The CDR3 is 14 residues long. V shed 2 bases, J shed 1 base, and the junction held 1 base outside the gene matches. The CDR3 is CASSFGTGNTEAFF. In nucleotides, the CDR3 is TGTGCCAGCAGCTTCGGGACAGGGAACACTGAAGCTTTCTTT.

V and J are TRBV14 and TRBJ2-1; TRBD2 matches at 12 bases. The CDR3 consists of 16 residues. Germline CDR1 SGHDN, CDR2 FVKESK. The ends lost 2 bases at V and 7 bases at J; junction bases unmatched: 6. As DNA, the CDR3 is TGTGCCAGCAGCCAAAGGACTAGCGGGGCGGCGAATGAGCAGTTCTTC. Translating it yields CASSQRTSGAANEQFF.

In DNA, the CDR3 is TGTGCCTGGGCGGGTGGGGTCGAAGGAAACACCATATATTTT. It codes for CAWAGGVEGNTIYF. The chain links TRBV30 to TRBJ1-3, with no clear D. The CDR3 runs 14 residues. Trimming stripped 5 bases from V and 4 bases from J, with 15 bases between. CDR1 and CDR2 (germline): GTSNPN, SVGIG (reference sequence).

J is TRBJ1-2 and V is TRBV20-1; D is ambiguous. This CDR3 is built from 15 residues. Germline V gives CDR1 DFQATT, CDR2 SNEGSKA (reference sequence). Trimming removed 3 bases at V and 5 bases at J, with 19 bases between. CDR3 residues: CSASTATRSGYGYTF. The CDR3 DNA reads TGCAGTGCTAGTACAGCAACGCGCAGTGGGTATGGCTACACCTTC.

V usage is TRBV28 and J usage is TRBJ2-1; D remains unclear. Trimming took off 2 bases at V and 7 bases at J, with 0 bases between the two ends. Germline loops: CDR1 MDHEN, CDR2 SYDVKM. CDR3 length: 10 amino acids. CDR3 loop: CASSLNEQFF. In DNA, the CDR3 is TGTGCCAGCAGTTTAAATGAGCAGTTCTTC.

CDR3 nucleotides: TGTGCCAGCAGCCGAGACAGGGGCAATCAGCCCCAGCATTTT. The encoded protein is CASSRDRGNQPQHF. The chain recombines TRBV6-6 with TRBJ1-5; 7 nucleotides align to TRBD1. With 6 bases clipped from V and 2 bases from J, the junction kept 4 bases outside the gene matches. Germline V gene sequence: CDR1 MNHNY, CDR2 SVGAGI (reference sequence). The CDR3 runs to 14 residues.

V and J are TRBV28 and TRBJ1-6, with D perhaps TRBD1 (6 bases). Germline V lookup: CDR1 MDHEN, CDR2 SYDVKM. The ends were cut back, 2 bases at V and 10 bases at J, with 12 bases in the middle. This CDR3 has 14 amino acids. The CDR3 sequence is CASSLAARGSPLHF. CDR3 bases: TGTGCCAGCAGTTTAGCCGCAAGGGGGTCACCCCTCCACTTT.

V and J are TRBV18 and TRBJ1-1, with D uncertain. This CDR3 comprises 14 residues. Trimming cost V 2 bases and J 1 base, with 8 bases left between them. Germline loops: CDR1 KGHSH, CDR2 LQKENI. This CDR3 reads CASSPDLGNTEAFF. The CDR3 nucleotides read TGTGCCAGCTCACCAGATCTCGGGAACACTGAAGCTTTCTTT. The complete variable domain, with remaining parts taken from reference TRBV18 and TRBJ1-1, reads NAGVMQNPRHLVRRRGQEARLRCSPMKGHSHVYWYRQLPEEGLKFMVYLQKENIIDESGMPKERFSAEFPKEGPSILRIQQVVRGDSAAYFCASSPDLGNTEAFFGQGTRLTVV.

The count of this clone is one. The chain is built from TRBV5-1 and TRBJ1-1; TRBD1 matches at 7 bases. Per germline, CDR1 SGHRS and CDR2 YFSETQ. The CDR3 contains 13 residues. V lost 4 bases to trimming and J lost 1 base; unmatched junction nucleotides: 1. The chain's CDR3 is CASSGTANTEAFF. CDR3 sequence (DNA): TGCGCCAGCAGCGGGACAGCGAACACTGAAGCTTTCTTT.

The gene calls are TRBV12-3 or TRBV12-4 and TRBJ1-1; a weak D match, TRBD1 (5 bases). This CDR3 is built from 12 residues. Trimming left V 4 bases short and J 4 bases short, with 7 bases between. CDR3 nucleotide sequence: TGTGCCAGCAGTTCAGGGCCCACTGAAGCTTTCTTT. It codes for CASSSGPTEAFF.

J is TRBJ1-2 and V is TRBV14; tentatively, D is TRBD1 (6 bases). The germline CDR1 and CDR2 sequences are SGHDN and FVKESK. The CDR3 covers 13 residues. V was trimmed by 6 bases and J by 6 bases, leaving 14 bases between them. CDR3 sequence: CASRPTGWDGYTF. The CDR3 coding sequence is TGTGCCAGCAGACCCACAGGGTGGGATGGCTACACCTTC.

The chain carries TRBV7-9 and TRBJ1-2, with D tentatively TRBD1 (6 bases). Germline CDR1 SEHNR, CDR2 FQNEAQ (reference sequence). This CDR3 region has 15 residues. V lost 2 bases to trimming and J lost 0 bases, with 10 bases between them. The CDR3 coding sequence is TGTGCCAGCAGCTTACCGGGACACCCTAACTATGGCTACACCTTC. Amino acids: CASSLPGHPNYGYTF.

This clone was seen just once. The rearrangement joins TRBV30 to TRBJ1-2; D possibly corresponds to TRBD1 (6 bases). The ends were cut back, 0 bases at V and 5 bases at J, with 13 bases in the middle. The CDR3 has 14 amino acids. Germline assignment: CDR1 GTSNPN and CDR2 SVGIG (reference sequence). The CDR3 sequence: CAWSVHREAYGYTF. CDR3 sequence (DNA): TGTGCCTGGAGTGTACACAGGGAAGCTTATGGCTACACCTTC.

The chain joins TRBV6-1 to TRBJ1-4, with TRBD1 as a possible D gene (6 bases). This CDR3 comprises 15 residues. Germline V gene sequence: CDR1 MNHNS, CDR2 SASEGT. V lost 2 bases, J lost 7 bases, and 14 bases lay in between. The DNA for the CDR3 is TGTGCCAGCAGTGAACCAGGGGTTGTAGCTGAAAAACTGTTTTTT. It yields the protein CASSEPGVVAEKLFF.

The genes are TRBV27 and TRBJ2-5; D is unresolved. CDR3 length: 15 amino acids. Deletions cut 5 bases from V and 2 bases from J, with 15 bases between. In germline, CDR1 is MNHEY, CDR2 SMNVEV (reference sequence). The CDR3 loop reads CASSPPGRLQETQYF. CDR3 sequence (DNA): TGTGCCAGCAGTCCCCCCGGGCGGCTTCAAGAGACCCAGTACTTC.

The chain carries TRBV4-1 and TRBJ1-3; D might be TRBD1 (5 bases). Between the trimmed V and J ends, which lost 5 bases and 0 bases, there was a span of 17 bases. The germline gives CDR1 MGHRA, CDR2 YSYEKL. The length of the CDR3 is 17 residues. CDR3 in DNA: TGCGCCAGCAGCTGGGGCACCACAAGGAACTCTGGAAACACCATATATTTT. It is translated as CASSWGTTRNSGNTIYF.